A selection of T cell receptor beta chains follows, all from one sample in a study of identifying expanded T cells in peripheral blood. Sequencing used immunoSEQ multiplex PCR; TCRdb keeps in-frame clones, though not all of them. The sample includes around 66,000 clones, about 87% of them seen just once. Sequenced material: blood. The receptors were gathered from a person between 18 and 69 years old in good health. The CDR3 runs from the conserved cysteine through the conserved F or W. A D gene is named only where the DNA matches it firmly. Some rows have no size entry. The others give once, few or many, or a class for an expanded clone.

V	size	D	J	DNA	CDR3
TRBV30	-	-	TRBJ1-1	TGTGCCTGGAGAGGAAGGAACACTGAAGCTTTCTTT	CAWRGRNTEAFF
TRBV6-6	-	-	TRBJ2-1	TGTGCCGGCAGCCTCGGCCGGCCTGTGAATGAGCAGTTCTTC	CAGSLGRPVNEQFF
TRBV28	-	-	TRBJ1-1	TGTGCCAGCAGTTGGGGGGGCGCGGGCACTGAAGCTTTCTTT	CASSWGGAGTEAFF
TRBV28	-	TRBD2	TRBJ2-7	TGTGCCAGCAGTTTATCTGGACTAGCGGCTTCCTCCTACGAGCAGTACTTC	CASSLSGLAASSYEQYF
TRBV5-1	-	TRBD1	TRBJ2-2	TGCGCCAGCAGCCTAAGGCAGGGGGAAGGGGAGCTGTTTTTT	CASSLRQGEGELFF
TRBV2	-	-	TRBJ2-3	TGTGCCAGCGTTGAGGGGGCGGGGGGTCCCACAGATACGCAGTATTTT	CASVEGAGGPTDTQYF
TRBV6-5	-	TRBD1	TRBJ2-1	TGTGCCAGCAGTCGGACAGGGGGATCCTACAATGAGCAGTTCTTC	CASSRTGGSYNEQFF
TRBV7-9	-	-	TRBJ1-6	TGTGCCAGCAGTGCCCAGGGGCCATCACCCCTCCACTTT	CASSAQGPSPLHF
TRBV18	-	-	TRBJ1-2	TGTGCCAGCTCACCACGGGAAGGGGGAAGCGGCTACACCTTC	CASSPREGGSGYTF
TRBV6-4	-	-	TRBJ2-6	TGTGCCAGCAGTGAATTGCCAGGGAATGGGGCCAACGTCCTGACTTTC	CASSELPGNGANVLTF
TRBV7-6	-	TRBD1	TRBJ2-5	TGTGCCAGCAGCTTGGGACAGGGCGAGACCCAGTACTTC	CASSLGQGETQYF
TRBV5-5	-	TRBD2	TRBJ2-5	TGTGCCAGCAGCGGACTAGCGGGAGGCGAGACCCAGTACTTC	CASSGLAGGETQYF
TRBV10-3	-	TRBD1	TRBJ1-1	TGTGCCATTCGACAGGGGGCTGGCACTGAAGCTTTCTTT	CAIRQGAGTEAFF
TRBV9	-	-	TRBJ2-7	TGTGCCAGCAGCGTAGTTGCGGAGGAGGCGGGGGAGCAGTACTTC	CASSVVAEEAGEQYF
TRBV7-8	-	-	TRBJ2-7	TGTGCCAGCAGCTTAGAAGGGCAGATCCCCTACGAGCAGTACTTC	CASSLEGQIPYEQYF
TRBV29-1	-	-	TRBJ2-7	TGCAGCGTGAGGGATTCAGGGTGGCCCTACGAGCAGTACTTC	CSVRDSGWPYEQYF
TRBV29-1	-	-	TRBJ2-5	TGCAGCGTTGAATCGGTGGCCCAGTACTTC	CSVESVAQYF
TRBV28	-	-	TRBJ1-6	TGTGCCAGCAGTCACGATGGGCCTGCTACGGGGGCCCTCCACTTT	CASSHDGPATGALHF
TRBV9	-	TRBD1	TRBJ1-2	TGTGCCAGCAGCGTAAGGGACAGTTATGGCTACACCTTC	CASSVRDSYGYTF
TRBV7-9	few	TRBD1	TRBJ2-1	TGTGCCAGCAGCCCTACTGACAGGGGGCGCAGGTACAATGAGCAGTTCTTC	CASSPTDRGRRYNEQFF
TRBV7-2	-	-	TRBJ2-5	TGTGCCAGCAGCTTAGGTCGGAGGCAGGGGTTAGAGACCCAGTACTTC	CASSLGRRQGLETQYF
TRBV18	-	TRBD2	TRBJ2-5	TGTGCCAGCTCACCGATTCCGGCTAGCGGTTTCCAAGAGACCCAGTACTTC	CASSPIPASGFQETQYF
TRBV15	-	-	TRBJ2-5	TGTGCCACCAGCGGGACGCCGCAAGAGACCCAGTACTTC	CATSGTPQETQYF
TRBV5-6	-	-	TRBJ2-7	TGTGCCAGCTCGAGCAGGACCGATACCTACGAGCAGTACTTC	CASSSRTDTYEQYF
TRBV7-9	-	-	TRBJ2-7	TGTGCCAGCAGTTCCGATTGGGGACTCGGCGAGCAGTACTTC	CASSSDWGLGEQYF
TRBV6-4	few	TRBD2	TRBJ2-3	TGTGCCAGCAGTGACGCGGGGGGCACAGATACGCAGTATTTT	CASSDAGGTDTQYF
TRBV27	-	-	TRBJ1-4	TGTGCCAGCAGTCCAATCCAGCAGAGGGTGAATGAAAAACTGTTTTTT	CASSPIQQRVNEKLFF
TRBV7-8	-	TRBD1	TRBJ2-7	TGTGCCAGCCAACAGGGGAGTTACGAGCAGTACTTC	CASQQGSYEQYF
TRBV2	-	-	TRBJ1-4	TGTGCCAGCAGTGAAATAAGGGCAGGTGAAAAACTGTTTTTT	CASSEIRAGEKLFF
TRBV5-1	-	TRBD1	TRBJ2-5	TGCGCCAGCAGCTTGGTGGGGGGACAGGGGCGAGAGACCCAGTACTTC	CASSLVGGQGRETQYF